A single sample is the source of the 6 T cell receptor beta chains below, sequenced in a study of blood T cell repertoires in COVID-19. Clones were sequenced by immunoSEQ multiplex PCR, and TCRdb holds only the in-frame ones, with some missing. The table has around 150,000 clones, approximately 80% seen once. The sample taken for sequencing was peripheral blood. The source of these receptors is a woman of 80 years or more in a cohort sampled during active or convalescent COVID-19.

The chain uses TRBV28 and TRBJ1-5; no reliable D call. The CDR3 runs 15 residues. Trimming left V 6 bases short and J 7 bases short, with 19 bases between. The V gene's germline CDR1 is MDHEN and CDR2 SYDVKM. The CDR3 protein is CASRPYGRGGQPQHF. The CDR3 DNA is TGTGCCAGCAGACCCTATGGGCGGGGAGGACAGCCCCAGCATTTT. Based on the CDR3 plus reference TRBV28 and TRBJ1-5, the full variable domain is DVKVTQSSRYLVKRTGEKVFLECVQDMDHENMFWYRQDPGLGLRLIYFSYDVKMKEKGDIPEGYSVSREKKERFSLILESASTNQTSMYLCASRPYGRGGQPQHFGDGTRLSIL.

V gene TRBV5-1 combines with J gene TRBJ1-4; 7 positions agree with TRBD1. The germline V gene encodes CDR1 SGHRS and CDR2 YFSETQ. After removal of 0 bases from V and 7 bases from J, the junction contained 6 bases not matched to a gene. The CDR3 has 15 residues. In DNA, the CDR3 is TGCGCCAGCAGCTTGGCGGCAGGGGGGAGTGAAAAACTGTTTTTT. Encoded protein: CASSLAAGGSEKLFF.

CDR3 bases: TGTGCCAGTAGTATAGCCGGGGTGGGTGAAAAACTGTTTTTT. Translation gives CASSIAGVGEKLFF. The chain combines TRBV19 with TRBJ1-4; the D is unclear. Trimming removed 1 base at V and 7 bases at J, with 10 bases between. The CDR3 sequence is 14 residues long. The germline gives CDR1 LNHDA, CDR2 SQIVND (reference sequence). The full variable domain, rest sourced from reference TRBV19 and TRBJ1-4, is DGGITQSPKYLFRKEGQNVTLSCEQNLNHDAMYWYRQDPGQGLRLIYYSQIVNDFQKGDIAEGYSVSREKKESFPLTVTSAQKNPTAFYLCASSIAGVGEKLFFGSGTQLSVL.

Only a few counts were recorded for this clone. The genes are TRBV19 and TRBJ1-5, with 7 positions matching TRBD1. Looked up from germline, CDR1 is LNHDA and CDR2 is SQIVND (reference sequence). The CDR3 length is 14 residues. V gave up 2 bases and J gave up 5 bases; unmatched junction bases: 3. CDR3 amino acids: CASSIRQGYQPQHF. The CDR3 DNA reads as TGTGCCAGTAGTATAAGACAGGGTTATCAGCCCCAGCATTTT.

CDR3 sequence: CASSHGPGGPGNTIYF. CDR3 sequence (DNA): TGTGCCAGCAGCCATGGGCCCGGGGGACCTGGAAACACCATATATTTT. The chain employs TRBV7-9 and TRBJ1-3; perhaps TRBD1 as D (5 bases). Germline CDR1 and CDR2: SEHNR and FQNEAQ (reference sequence). CDR3 length: 16 residues. Trimming removed 5 bases from V and 2 bases from J, with 16 bases in between. The full variable domain, completed using reference TRBV7-9 and TRBJ1-3, is DTGVSQNPRHKITKRGQNVTFRCDPISEHNRLYWYRQTLGQGPEFLTYFQNEAQLEKSRLLSDRFSAERPKGSFSTLEIQRTEQGDSAMYLCASSHGPGGPGNTIYFGEGSWLTVV.

This rearrangement joins TRBV19 to TRBJ2-7; D gene uncertain. Trimming shortened V by 0 bases and J by 0 bases, and 12 bases separated the two germline ends. The germline CDR1 and CDR2 sequences are LNHDA and SQIVND (reference sequence). The CDR3 totals 16 residues. CDR3 sequence: CASSIDQTYGSYEQYF. As DNA, the CDR3 is TGTGCCAGTAGTATAGACCAAACCTACGGCTCCTACGAGCAGTACTTC.